The source of this T cell receptor beta chain is a study of T cell repertoires in cytomegalovirus infection. CDR3 size: 16 residues. CDR1 is SGHTA, CDR2 FQGNSA, per germline. V shed 5 bases and J 5 bases; nucleotides not matched to a gene: 9. Study results and caveats: Dominant in the ex vivo response were TCR beta clonotypes restricted by HLA-C and specific for CMV. Of the TCR beta families, the public ones yielded a cumulative frequency that identified carriers of CMV plus the relevant HLA.

Using its own MiXCR run on the reads, TCRdb lists one record per CDR3 protein. The sample consists of 750,000 to 900,000 distinct CDR3 sequences, roughly 28% of them appearing once. Regarding this clonotype: As yet, its antigen is unknown.

The chain is built from TRBV7-2 and TRBJ2-5; 12 bases line up with TRBD1. This receptor was obtained from a human donor in good health (CMV status not recorded). Some clones in this sample may be carry-over from other donors' samples. The sample in question was cultured CD8+ T cells from PBMCs, obtained from culture after CMV antigen stimulation. In DNA, the CDR3 is TGTGCCAGCAGCAGCAGGGACAGGGGGCTTGATGAGACCCAGTACTTC. This encodes CASSSRDRGLDETQYF. The full variable domain, with the rest looked up from reference TRBV7-2 and TRBJ2-5, is GAGVSQSPSNKVTEKGKDVELRCDPISGHTALYWYRQSLGQGLEFLIYFQGNSAPDKSGLPSDRFSAERTGGSVSTLTIQRTQQEDSAVYLCASSSRDRGLDETQYFGPGTRLLVL.